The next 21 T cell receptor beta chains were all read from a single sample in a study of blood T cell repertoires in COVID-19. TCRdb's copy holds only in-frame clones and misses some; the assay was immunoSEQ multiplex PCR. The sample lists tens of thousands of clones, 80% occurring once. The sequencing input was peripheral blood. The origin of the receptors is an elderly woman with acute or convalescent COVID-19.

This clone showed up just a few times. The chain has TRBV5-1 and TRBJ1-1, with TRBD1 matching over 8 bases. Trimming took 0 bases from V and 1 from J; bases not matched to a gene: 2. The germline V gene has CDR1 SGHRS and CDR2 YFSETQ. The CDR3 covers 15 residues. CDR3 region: CASSLDGQGNTEAFF. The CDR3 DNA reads TGCGCCAGCAGCTTGGACGGACAGGGGAACACTGAAGCTTTCTTT.

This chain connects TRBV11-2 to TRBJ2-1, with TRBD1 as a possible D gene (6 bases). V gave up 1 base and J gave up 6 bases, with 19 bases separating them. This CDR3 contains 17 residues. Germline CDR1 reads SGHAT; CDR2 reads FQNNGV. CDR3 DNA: TGTGCCAGCAGCTTAGGCCCCACAGGGTTTTCCGCCAATGAGCAGTTCTTC. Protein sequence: CASSLGPTGFSANEQFF.

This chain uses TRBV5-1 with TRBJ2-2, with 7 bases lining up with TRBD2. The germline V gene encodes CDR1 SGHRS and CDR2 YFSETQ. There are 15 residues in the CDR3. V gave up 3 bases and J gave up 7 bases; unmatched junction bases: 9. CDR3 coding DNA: TGCGCCAGCAGCTCGTCACTTGGCGGGAGCGGGGAGCTGTTTTTT. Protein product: CASSSSLGGSGELFF.

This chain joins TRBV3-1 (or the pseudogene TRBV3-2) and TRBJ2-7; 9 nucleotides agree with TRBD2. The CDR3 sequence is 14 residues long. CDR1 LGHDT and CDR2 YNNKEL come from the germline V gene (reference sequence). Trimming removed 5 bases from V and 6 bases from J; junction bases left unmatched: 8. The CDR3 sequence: CASSISGTSSEQYF. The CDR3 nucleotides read TGTGCCAGCAGCATTTCCGGGACTAGCAGCGAGCAGTACTTC.

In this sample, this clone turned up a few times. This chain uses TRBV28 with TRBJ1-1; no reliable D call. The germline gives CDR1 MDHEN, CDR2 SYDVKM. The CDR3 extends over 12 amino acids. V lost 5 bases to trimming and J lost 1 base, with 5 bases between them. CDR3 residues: CASSEQNTEAFF. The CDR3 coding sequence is TGTGCCAGCAGTGAACAGAACACTGAAGCTTTCTTT.

Here the CDR3 DNA reads TGTGCCAGCAGTTTATCGAAAGGCCAGGGGGGTTCACCCCTCCACTTT. Translated: CASSLSKGQGGSPLHF. The genes are TRBV27 and TRBJ1-6; 7 positions match TRBD1. The CDR3 totals 16 residues. Germline assignment: CDR1 MNHEY and CDR2 SMNVEV (reference sequence). The V and J ends lost 0 bases and 9 bases, in that order; junction bases with no gene match: 8.

The CDR3 is CATSREGSSGDTDTQYF. The CDR3 region has the DNA TGTGCCACCAGCAGAGAAGGGAGTAGCGGGGACACAGATACGCAGTATTTT. This chain uses TRBV15 with TRBJ2-3, with 8 bases that match TRBD2. After removal of 0 bases from V and 2 bases from J, the junction contained 7 bases not matched to a gene. Germline CDR1 and CDR2: LNHNV and YYDKDF (reference sequence). The CDR3 is 17 amino acids.

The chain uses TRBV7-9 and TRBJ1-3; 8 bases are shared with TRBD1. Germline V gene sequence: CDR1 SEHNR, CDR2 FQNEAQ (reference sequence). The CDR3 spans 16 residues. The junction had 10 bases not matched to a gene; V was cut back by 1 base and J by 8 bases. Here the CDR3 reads CASSLGHRGSGDTIYF. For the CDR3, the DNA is TGTGCCAGCAGCTTAGGACACAGGGGGAGCGGTGACACCATATATTTT.

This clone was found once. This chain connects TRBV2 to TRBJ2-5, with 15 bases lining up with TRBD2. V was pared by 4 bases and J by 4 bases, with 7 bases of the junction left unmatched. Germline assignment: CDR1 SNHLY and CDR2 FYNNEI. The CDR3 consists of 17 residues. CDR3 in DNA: TGTGCCAGCAGTGGGACTAGCGGGAGGGCTGAGGGAGAGACCCAGTACTTC. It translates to CASSGTSGRAEGETQYF.

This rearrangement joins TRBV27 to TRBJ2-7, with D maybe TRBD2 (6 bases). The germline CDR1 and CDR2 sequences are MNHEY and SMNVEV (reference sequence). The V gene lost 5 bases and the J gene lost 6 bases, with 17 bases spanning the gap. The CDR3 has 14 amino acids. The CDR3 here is CASSLRSLGGEQYF. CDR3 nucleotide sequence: TGTGCCAGCAGTCTCCGGAGTTTGGGGGGCGAGCAGTACTTC.

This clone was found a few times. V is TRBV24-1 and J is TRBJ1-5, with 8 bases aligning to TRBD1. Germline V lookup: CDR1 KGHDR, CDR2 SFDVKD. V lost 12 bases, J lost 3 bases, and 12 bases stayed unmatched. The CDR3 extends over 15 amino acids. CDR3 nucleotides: TGTGCCCGAGGGGGGGACAGGTCGCTCAATCAGCCCCAGCATTTT. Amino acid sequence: CARGGDRSLNQPQHF.

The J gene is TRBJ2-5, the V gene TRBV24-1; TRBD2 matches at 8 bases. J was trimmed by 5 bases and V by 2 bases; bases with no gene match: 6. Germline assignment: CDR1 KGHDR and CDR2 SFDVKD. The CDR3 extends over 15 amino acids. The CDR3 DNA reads TGTGCCACCAGTGATTCCAGGACTAGCCTGGAGACCCAGTACTTC. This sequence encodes CATSDSRTSLETQYF.

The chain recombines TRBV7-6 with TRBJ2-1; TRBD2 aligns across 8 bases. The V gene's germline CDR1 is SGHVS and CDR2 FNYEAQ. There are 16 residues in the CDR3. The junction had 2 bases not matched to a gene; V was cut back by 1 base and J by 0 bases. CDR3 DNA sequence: TGTGCCAGCAGCTTAGTTAGCGGGGTCTCCTACAATGAGCAGTTCTTC. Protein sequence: CASSLVSGVSYNEQFF.

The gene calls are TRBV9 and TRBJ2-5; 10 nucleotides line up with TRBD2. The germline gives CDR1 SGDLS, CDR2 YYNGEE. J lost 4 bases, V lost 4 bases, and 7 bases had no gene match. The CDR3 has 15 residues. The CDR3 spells CASSLRGLAVETQYF. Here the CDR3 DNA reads TGTGCCAGCAGCCTACGCGGACTAGCGGTAGAGACCCAGTACTTC.

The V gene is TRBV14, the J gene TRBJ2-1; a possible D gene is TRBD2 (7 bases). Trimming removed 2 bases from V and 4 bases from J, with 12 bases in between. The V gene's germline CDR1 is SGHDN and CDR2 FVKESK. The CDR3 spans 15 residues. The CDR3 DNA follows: TGTGCCAGCAGCCAAACGGGGGGCCAATACAATGAGCAGTTCTTC. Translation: CASSQTGGQYNEQFF.

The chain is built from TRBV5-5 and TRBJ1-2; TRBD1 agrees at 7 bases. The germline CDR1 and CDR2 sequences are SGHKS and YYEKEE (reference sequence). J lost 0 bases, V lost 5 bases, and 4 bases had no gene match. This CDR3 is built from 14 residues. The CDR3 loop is CASRGDSTNYGYTF. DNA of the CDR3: TGTGCCAGCAGGGGGGACAGCACTAACTATGGCTACACCTTC.

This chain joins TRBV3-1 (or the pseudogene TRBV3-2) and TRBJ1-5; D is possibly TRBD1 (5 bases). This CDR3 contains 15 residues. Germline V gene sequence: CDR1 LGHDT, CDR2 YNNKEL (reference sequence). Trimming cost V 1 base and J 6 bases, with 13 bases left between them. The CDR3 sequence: CASSQGTGQGQPQHF. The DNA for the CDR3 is TGTGCCAGCAGCCAAGGGACCGGGCAGGGTCAGCCCCAGCATTTT.

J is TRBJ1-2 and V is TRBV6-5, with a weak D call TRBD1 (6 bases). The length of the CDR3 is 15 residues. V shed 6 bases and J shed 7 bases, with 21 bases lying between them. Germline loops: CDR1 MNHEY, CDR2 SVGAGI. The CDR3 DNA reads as TGTGCCAGCAGGGGGGGGCGCGCCAGAACCCCTGGCTACACCTTC. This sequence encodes CASRGGRARTPGYTF.

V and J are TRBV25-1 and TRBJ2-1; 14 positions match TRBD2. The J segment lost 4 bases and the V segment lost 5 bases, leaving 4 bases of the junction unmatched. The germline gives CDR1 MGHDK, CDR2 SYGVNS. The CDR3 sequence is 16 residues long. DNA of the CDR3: TGTGCCAGCAGTTGGAGACTAGCGGGAGGGTACAATGAGCAGTTCTTC. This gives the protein CASSWRLAGGYNEQFF.

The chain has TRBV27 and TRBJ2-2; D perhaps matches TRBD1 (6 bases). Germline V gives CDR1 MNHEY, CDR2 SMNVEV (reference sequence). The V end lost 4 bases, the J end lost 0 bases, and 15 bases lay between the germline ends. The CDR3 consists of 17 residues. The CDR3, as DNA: TGTGCCAGCAGTTGGGGTAACAGGGCATCGAACACCGGGGAGCTGTTTTTT. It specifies CASSWGNRASNTGELFF.

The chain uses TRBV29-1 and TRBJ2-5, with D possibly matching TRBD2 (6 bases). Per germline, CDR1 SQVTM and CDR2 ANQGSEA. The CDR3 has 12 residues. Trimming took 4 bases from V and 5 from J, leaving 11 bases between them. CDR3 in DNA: TGCAGCGTTGCCCCGGGGGTGGAGACCCAGTACTTC. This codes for CSVAPGVETQYF. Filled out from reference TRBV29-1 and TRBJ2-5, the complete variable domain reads SAVISQKPSRDICQRGTSLTIQCQVDSQVTMMFWYRQQPGQSLTLIATANQGSEATYESGFVIDKFPISRPNLTFSTLTVSNMSPEDSSIYLCSVAPGVETQYFGPGTRLLVL.